This T cell receptor beta chain appears in the sequencing data of a study of Ad26.COV2.S vaccination and SARS-CoV-2 variants. This CDR3 is 16 amino acids long. Germline-derived CDR1 and CDR2 are LGHNA and YSLEER. V shed 4 bases and J 4 bases; nucleotides not matched to a gene: 7. Assay used: immunoSEQ multiplex PCR; TCRdb lists only in-frame clones, some missing. The sample consists of 97,000 or so clones, less than 85% of them appearing once. This material consisted of peripheral blood, taken after recovery from COVID-19. The J gene is TRBJ2-3, the V gene TRBV4-3; 11 bases fit TRBD2. The clonotype was recovered from a human donor who had recovered from COVID-19. The CDR3 region has the DNA TGCGCCAGCAGCCGGTATAGCGGGGGGGCCTCAGATACGCAGTATTTT. Its protein is CASSRYSGGASDTQYF.